Listed below are T cell receptor beta chains from one sample, sequenced in a study of cytomegalovirus exposure and HLA in healthy donors. This table comes from immunoSEQ multiplex PCR, and its TCRdb copy is limited to in-frame clones, with some not included. Seen here are roughly 200,000 clones, 65% to 90% observed once, and the top ten hold 0.25% to 0.4%. Sequenced input: PBMCs. The receptor set was obtained from a woman in her 30s in good health and CMV-seronegative. The CDR3 runs from the conserved cysteine through the conserved F or W. Each record gives: clone size, D gene, J gene, V gene, CDR3 DNA, CDR3 protein. The D gene is left open where the match is weak. The size entry is marked missing in some rows and otherwise reads once, few, many or a size class.

>.|TRBD2|TRBJ2-5|TRBV5-1
TGCGCCAGCAGCCTGGGGCTTAGGCGGGAGGAAAAAGAGACCCAGTACTTC
CASSLGLRREEKETQYF
>.|TRBD2|TRBJ2-3|TRBV10-3
TGTGCCATCACCCCTAGCGGGGAGCCACTAGATACGCAGTATTTT
CAITPSGEPLDTQYF
>.|TRBD2|TRBJ2-3|TRBV11-1
TGTGCCAGCAGCAAAGGCGGTAGCGGGGGTACAGATACGCAGTATTTT
CASSKGGSGGTDTQYF
>once|TRBD1|TRBJ2-7|TRBV5-4
TGTGCCAGCAGCTTGGGACAGGGTAGGGGCGAGCAGTACTTC
CASSLGQGRGEQYF
>.|.|TRBJ2-7|TRBV19
TGTGCCAGTAGTGGAGGGTGGAGCCTGATCTACGAGCAGTACTTC
CASSGGWSLIYEQYF
>.|TRBD1|TRBJ2-5|TRBV6-5
TGTGCCAGCAGTACCGGGACAGGCAAAGAGACCCAGTACTTC
CASSTGTGKETQYF
>.|TRBD1|TRBJ2-7|TRBV5-1
TGCGCCAGCAGCCACCGGGACAGGGGATTAGACGAGCAGTACTTC
CASSHRDRGLDEQYF
>.|.|TRBJ1-1|TRBV4-2
TGTGCCAGCAGCCAAACAGGGTGGAACACTGAAGCTTTCTTT
CASSQTGWNTEAFF
>.|.|TRBJ2-1|TRBV6-6
TGTGCCAGCAGTCCTCCGGGCCTCGGGACAAATGAGCAGTTCTTC
CASSPPGLGTNEQFF
>.|.|TRBJ2-7|TRBV30
TGTGCCTGGAGTGCAACAGTCCCCTACGAGCAGTACTTC
CAWSATVPYEQYF
>.|TRBD2|TRBJ2-3|TRBV4-1
TGCGCCAGCAGCCAAGGCCCAGGGCCAGCGGGACCCACAGATACGCAGTATTTT
CASSQGPGPAGPTDTQYF
>.|.|TRBJ1-5|TRBV5-6
TGTGCCAGCAGCTTGGACAGAGACAATCAGCCCCAGCATTTT
CASSLDRDNQPQHF
>.|.|TRBJ2-7|TRBV2
TGTGCCAGCAGTGGAGCCGGGTCACGGCAGTACTTC
CASSGAGSRQYF
>few|TRBD2|TRBJ2-7|TRBV28
TGTGCCAGCAGTACCCTTCAGGGTACTAGCGGGAAGTACGAGCAGTACTTC
CASSTLQGTSGKYEQYF
>.|TRBD2|TRBJ2-1|TRBV7-3
TGTGCCAGCAGCTCGACTAGCGGGGTTAACAATGAGCAGTTCTTC
CASSSTSGVNNEQFF
>.|TRBD2|TRBJ2-1|TRBV19
TGTGCCAGTAGTATAGATCCGGAGCGGGGGGTTTACAATGAGCAGTTCTTC
CASSIDPERGVYNEQFF
>.|TRBD1|TRBJ2-5|TRBV4-1
TGCGCCAGCAGCCAGCTCGGACAGGGAGGCTATGCGGAGACCCAGTACTTC
CASSQLGQGGYAETQYF
>.|TRBD2|TRBJ2-1|TRBV27
TGTGCCAGCAGCTGGACTAGCGGGAGCGCTGGCTACAATGAGCAGTTCTTC
CASSWTSGSAGYNEQFF
>.|TRBD2|TRBJ2-3|TRBV7-9
TGTGCCAGCAGTTTAGCGGGAGGAGATACGCAGTATTTT
CASSLAGGDTQYF
>.|TRBD2|TRBJ2-3|TRBV5-6
TGTGCCAGCAGCTCGCTGACTAGCGGGAGGTCTTCAGATACGCAGTATTTT
CASSSLTSGRSSDTQYF
>.|.|TRBJ1-1|TRBV28
TGTGCCAGCACCTTCAGGGGCGGGAACACTGAAGCTTTCTTT
CASTFRGGNTEAFF
>.|.|TRBJ2-1|TRBV11-2
TGTGCCAGCAGCTTAGTCTCGGTCAGGGACAATGAGCAGTTCTTC
CASSLVSVRDNEQFF
>.|TRBD1|TRBJ1-5|TRBV5-1
TGCGCCAGCAGCTTGGATGGGACAGAGCACAATCAGCCCCAGCATTTT
CASSLDGTEHNQPQHF
>.|TRBD2|TRBJ2-3|TRBV5-1
TGCGCCAGCAGCTTAGCGGGAGCGGGAGATACGCAGTATTTT
CASSLAGAGDTQYF
>.|TRBD1|TRBJ2-1|TRBV18
TGTGCCAGCTCAACAGGACAGGGGGACAATGAGCAGTTCTTC
CASSTGQGDNEQFF
>.|TRBD1|TRBJ1-5|TRBV29-1
TGCAGCGTCGGGGACAGTCGGGATCAGCCCCAGCATTTT
CSVGDSRDQPQHF
>.|TRBD2|TRBJ2-1|TRBV5-1
TGCGCCAGCAGCTTGGAGGCAGCGGGAACTTACAATGAGCAGTTCTTC
CASSLEAAGTYNEQFF
>.|TRBD1|TRBJ2-7|TRBV6-1
TGTGCCAGCAGTGAACAGGGGGCAATCTACGAGCAGTACTTC
CASSEQGAIYEQYF
>.|TRBD1|TRBJ2-7|TRBV9
TGTGCCAGCAGCGTAGCAGGGGGTCCCAACTACGAGCAGTACTTC
CASSVAGGPNYEQYF
>.|TRBD2|TRBJ2-2|TRBV6-5
TGTGCCAGCAGCCTTGGACTAGTTGGGGAGCTGTTTTTT
CASSLGLVGELFF
>.|.|TRBJ2-3|TRBV9
TGTGCCAGCAGCGTAGCAGGGGGGAGCACAGATACGCAGTATTTT
CASSVAGGSTDTQYF
>.|TRBD1|TRBJ2-1|TRBV5-1
TGCGCCAGCAGCCCATCGGACAGGGGGCGCAGTGAGCAGTTCTTC
CASSPSDRGRSEQFF
>.|TRBD2|TRBJ2-5|TRBV5-6
TGTGCCAGCAGCACCCGACTAGCGGCCCAAGAGACCCAGTACTTC
CASSTRLAAQETQYF
>.|.|TRBJ2-2|TRBV9
TGTGCCAGCAGCGAAAGGGTAGCGGAATACACCGGGGAGCTGTTTTTT
CASSERVAEYTGELFF
>.|TRBD1|TRBJ2-3|TRBV29-1
TGCAGCGTCCGGACAGGGCCCTCCACAGATACGCAGTATTTT
CSVRTGPSTDTQYF
>.|.|TRBJ2-7|TRBV7-2
TGTGCCAGCAGCCAGGGAGGGACAACGGGGGTCTACGAGCAGTACTTC
CASSQGGTTGVYEQYF
>.|.|TRBJ2-2|TRBV6-5
TGTGCCAGCAGTTACTCGGTTCAGGGATCCGGGGAGCTGTTTTTT
CASSYSVQGSGELFF
>.|TRBD1|TRBJ1-4|TRBV2
TGTGCCAGCAGATCAGGGGGCGGTGAAAAACTGTTTTTT
CASRSGGGEKLFF
>.|.|TRBJ1-2|TRBV28
TGTGCCAGCAGTCCCCCCTTGACAGCCAACTATGGCTACACCTTC
CASSPPLTANYGYTF
>.|TRBD1|TRBJ2-1|TRBV5-4
TGTGCCAGCAGCTCGGGACAGGGTAATGAGCAGTTCTTC
CASSSGQGNEQFF
>.|.|TRBJ2-7|TRBV28
TGTGCCAGCAGTCGGACAGTCGAGCAGTACTTC
CASSRTVEQYF
>.|.|TRBJ1-4|TRBV5-1
TGCGCCAGCAGCTTGGTTGGCGCGGCCAATGAAAAACTGTTTTTT
CASSLVGAANEKLFF
>.|.|TRBJ2-3|TRBV5-1
TGCGCCAGCAGCCTAAGCGGGTCCTGGGATACGCAGTATTTT
CASSLSGSWDTQYF